Listed here is a single T cell receptor beta chain. This CDR3 spans 14 amino acids. V was shortened by 6 bases and J by 2 bases, with 14 bases between the two germline ends. Germline assignment: CDR1 MNHEY and CDR2 SMNVEV (reference sequence). The sample comes from a study of blood T cell repertoires in COVID-19. Patients from Seattle were sampled longitudinally, starting during active infection. In the source study's methods: How many nucleated cells were present was estimated from reference gene primer amplification. Sequencing was performed with immunoSEQ multiplex PCR; in TCRdb, only in-frame clones are kept and a portion is missing. D and trimming were read from the DNA, whereas the V and J calls and clone size are those reported in that table. The sample includes about 170,000 clones, about nine tenths of them seen just once.

Input material: peripheral blood. The clonotype comes from a woman aged 55-69 years with COVID-19, enrolled during active disease. The genes are TRBV27 and TRBJ2-7; D may be TRBD2 (6 bases). The CDR3 reads CASRGTVAPYEQYF. CDR3 sequence (DNA): TGTGCCAGCAGGGGGACTGTCGCTCCCTACGAGCAGTACTTC.